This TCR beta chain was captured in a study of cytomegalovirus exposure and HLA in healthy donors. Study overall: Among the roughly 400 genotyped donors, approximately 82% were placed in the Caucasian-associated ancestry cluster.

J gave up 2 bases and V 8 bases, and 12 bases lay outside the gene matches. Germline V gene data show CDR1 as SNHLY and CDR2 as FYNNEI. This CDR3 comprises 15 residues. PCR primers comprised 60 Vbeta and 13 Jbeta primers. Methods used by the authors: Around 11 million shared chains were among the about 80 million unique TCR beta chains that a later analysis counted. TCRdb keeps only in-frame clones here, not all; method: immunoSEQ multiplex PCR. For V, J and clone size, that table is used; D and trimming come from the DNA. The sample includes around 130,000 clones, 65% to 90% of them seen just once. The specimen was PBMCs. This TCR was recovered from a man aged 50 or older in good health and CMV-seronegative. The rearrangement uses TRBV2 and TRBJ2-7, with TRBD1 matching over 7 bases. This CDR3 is CASGDRDRAPYEQYF. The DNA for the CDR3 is TGTGCCAGCGGGGACCGGGACAGAGCTCCCTACGAGCAGTACTTC.